The rows below give T cell receptor beta chains drawn from one sample of a study of blood T cell repertoires in COVID-19. This table comes from immunoSEQ multiplex PCR, and its TCRdb copy is limited to in-frame clones, with some not included. Of about 240,000 clones listed, roughly 87% were seen once; the top ten hold just over 7%. Sequencing was carried out using peripheral blood. The receptors were gathered from a man in his fifties or sixties who had recovered from COVID-19. Each CDR3 is given with its conserved first and last residue. Each record gives: D gene, clone size, J gene, CDR3 length, V gene, CDR3 protein, CDR3 DNA. A D gene is named only where the DNA matches it firmly. Clone size is shown for a subset of rows, as once, few, many or a class of expanded clone.

TRBD1 . TRBJ2-3 15 TRBV11-1 CASSRDRANIYTQYF TGTGCCAGCAGCCGGGACAGGGCTAATATCTATACGCAGTATTTT
. . TRBJ1-2 14 TRBV6-5 CATYSERVGYGYTF TGTGCCACCTATAGTGAGAGGGTCGGCTATGGCTACACCTTC
. . TRBJ2-3 15 TRBV5-1 CASKRGMSSTDTQYF TGCGCCAGCAAAAGGGGAATGTCTAGCACAGATACGCAGTATTTT
TRBD1 . TRBJ2-3 15 TRBV6-2/TRBV6-3 CASSFQGASGDTQYF TGTGCCAGCAGTTTTCAGGGGGCCTCCGGTGATACGCAGTATTTT
. . TRBJ2-5 16 TRBV19 CASSGGRGEFGETQYF TGTGCCAGTAGCGGCGGCAGGGGGGAATTTGGAGAGACCCAGTACTTC
. . TRBJ1-2 13 TRBV2 CASRTGANYGYTF TGTGCCAGTCGGACCGGGGCTAACTATGGCTACACCTTC
. . TRBJ1-1 14 TRBV18 CASSATDMNTEAFF TGTGCCAGCTCAGCGACAGATATGAACACTGAAGCTTTCTTT
. . TRBJ1-6 14 TRBV5-1 CASSLEGRPETLHF TGCGCCAGCAGCTTAGAGGGCCGGCCGGAGACCCTCCACTTT
TRBD1 . TRBJ1-4 14 TRBV5-1 CASTSGQINEKLFF TGCGCCAGCACATCGGGACAGATTAATGAAAAACTGTTTTTT
. few TRBJ1-5 15 TRBV4-1 CASSLDIGGSQPQHF TGCGCCAGCAGCCTCGACATCGGGGGGTCCCAGCCCCAGCATTTT
TRBD2 . TRBJ2-5 15 TRBV3-1/TRBV3-2 CASSRDNPGGETQYF TGTGCCAGCAGCCGAGACAACCCGGGAGGGGAGACCCAGTACTTC
TRBD1 . TRBJ1-6 15 TRBV3-1/TRBV3-2 CASSQTGGYNSPLHF TGTGCCAGCAGCCAGACAGGGGGGTATAATTCACCCCTCCACTTT
. once TRBJ1-5 15 TRBV5-6 CASSLFGAPGQPQHF TGTGCCAGCAGCTTGTTTGGGGCACCAGGACAGCCCCAGCATTTT
. . TRBJ2-2 14 TRBV6-5 CASRVNMNTGELFF TGTGCCAGCAGGGTTAACATGAACACCGGGGAGCTGTTTTTT
. . TRBJ1-1 14 TRBV14 CASSQAGGGNEAFF TGTGCCAGCAGCCAAGCGGGAGGAGGGAATGAAGCTTTCTTT
. . TRBJ2-1 12 TRBV6-6 CASSSGENEQFF TGTGCCAGCAGTTCGGGGGAGAATGAGCAGTTCTTC
TRBD2 . TRBJ2-1 15 TRBV5-5 CASSLVLAGAREQFF TGTGCCAGCAGCTTGGTACTAGCGGGGGCAAGGGAGCAGTTCTTC
TRBD2 . TRBJ2-7 16 TRBV3-1/TRBV3-2 CASSPRSAGGYLEQYF TGTGCCAGCAGCCCTCGTTCGGCGGGGGGTTATCTCGAGCAGTACTTC
. . TRBJ1-6 15 TRBV5-4 CASSYPGRENSPLHF TGTGCCAGCAGCTATCCGGGTCGAGAGAATTCACCCCTCCACTTT
. many TRBJ2-7 15 TRBV7-6 CASSLASGDSYEQYF TGTGCCAGCAGCTTAGCCTCGGGAGACTCCTACGAGCAGTACTTC
TRBD2 . TRBJ2-5 16 TRBV14 CASSQDRGLAGETQYF TGTGCCAGCAGCCAAGACCGAGGACTAGCGGGGGAGACCCAGTACTTC
. . TRBJ2-3 15 TRBV18 CASSPPQGWGDTQYF TGTGCCAGCTCACCACCGCAGGGATGGGGAGATACGCAGTATTTT
. . TRBJ2-2 12 TRBV10-1 CASIGGPGELFF TGCGCCAGCATAGGGGGTCCCGGGGAGCTGTTTTTT
TRBD1 . TRBJ2-3 14 TRBV12-5 CASGSRTGTDTQYF TGTGCTAGTGGTTCGCGGACAGGGACAGATACGCAGTATTTT
TRBD1 once TRBJ1-2 15 TRBV6-5 CASTPGQGAWSGYTF TGTGCCAGCACCCCGGGACAGGGGGCCTGGAGTGGCTACACCTTC
TRBD1 once TRBJ2-3 14 TRBV6-6 CASSSRDRPDTQYF TGTGCCAGCAGTTCGCGGGACAGGCCGGATACGCAGTATTTT
. few TRBJ1-6 19 TRBV4-2 CASSQNANFGGRYNSPLHF TGTGCCAGCAGCCAGAACGCCAATTTCGGGGGAAGATATAATTCACCCCTCCACTTT
. once TRBJ1-2 13 TRBV6-5 CASSQRQVYGYTF TGTGCCAGCAGCCAGAGACAGGTCTATGGCTACACCTTC
. . TRBJ1-5 14 TRBV5-1 CASSFDGGNQPQHF TGCGCCAGCAGCTTCGACGGGGGTAATCAGCCCCAGCATTTT
TRBD1 . TRBJ1-3 15 TRBV6-6 CASSTGVSSGNTIYF TGTGCCAGCAGCACAGGGGTGAGCTCTGGAAACACCATATATTTT
. . TRBJ2-6 15 TRBV7-8 CASSPPGSGANVLTF TGTGCCAGCAGCCCCCCCGGCTCTGGGGCCAACGTCCTGACTTTC
. . TRBJ2-1 15 TRBV5-1 CASSLVEGSYNEQFF TGCGCCAGCAGCTTGGTGGAGGGCTCCTACAATGAGCAGTTCTTC
TRBD2 . TRBJ2-5 15 TRBV9 CASSASGGAGETQYF TGTGCCAGCAGCGCTAGCGGGGGGGCGGGGGAGACCCAGTACTTC
TRBD1 . TRBJ1-4 15 TRBV6-5 CASSPQGGVNEKLFF TGTGCCAGCAGTCCGCAGGGGGGAGTTAATGAAAAACTGTTTTTT
TRBD1 . TRBJ1-4 14 TRBV24-1 CATSEGTVNEKLFF TGTGCCACCAGTGAAGGGACAGTTAATGAAAAACTGTTTTTT
TRBD2 . TRBJ2-2 16 TRBV11-2 CASSQSAGGIIGELFF TGTGCCAGCAGCCAATCAGCGGGGGGGATAATCGGGGAGCTGTTTTTT
. . TRBJ2-1 13 TRBV9 CASSVEPGRGQFF TGTGCCAGCAGCGTTGAACCTGGGAGAGGGCAGTTCTTC
TRBD1 . TRBJ1-5 13 TRBV6-5 CASNLDRGSPQHF TGTGCCAGCAACCTGGACAGGGGTTCGCCCCAGCATTTT
. . TRBJ2-3 13 TRBV28 CASSFVLGRVKYF TGTGCCAGCAGTTTCGTCCTCGGCAGGGTGAAGTATTTT
TRBD1 . TRBJ2-7 14 TRBV5-1 CASSLGQGRDEQYF TGCGCCAGCAGCTTGGGACAGGGGCGGGACGAGCAGTACTTC
TRBD1 . TRBJ1-6 14 TRBV18 CASSPDRVKSPLHF TGTGCCAGCTCACCTGACAGGGTGAAATCACCCCTCCACTTT
. . TRBJ2-7 15 TRBV21-1 CASRASTHKQREQYF TGTGCCAGCAGGGCTAGCACCCATAAACAGCGGGAGCAGTACTTC
TRBD1 . TRBJ1-2 16 TRBV5-4 CASSPRNRGNNYGYTF TGTGCCAGCAGTCCAAGGAACAGGGGGAATAACTATGGCTACACCTTC
TRBD2 . TRBJ2-2 18 TRBV4-2 CASSQEPSGGVRTGELFF TGTGCCAGCAGCCAAGAGCCTAGCGGGGGGGTGAGAACCGGGGAGCTGTTTTTT
. . TRBJ1-6 14 TRBV19 CAGSRDIYNSPLHF TGTGCCGGGAGCAGGGACATTTATAATTCACCCCTCCACTTT
. . TRBJ2-1 12 TRBV19 CASRDFGNEQFF TGTGCCTCTAGGGACTTCGGGAATGAGCAGTTCTTC
TRBD2 . TRBJ2-5 16 TRBV2 CASSGASGGKGETQYF TGTGCCAGCAGTGGGGCTAGCGGGGGAAAGGGAGAGACCCAGTACTTC
TRBD1 . TRBJ1-4 15 TRBV5-6 CASSLAGTVNEKLFF TGTGCCAGCAGCTTGGCCGGGACAGTGAATGAAAAACTGTTTTTT
. . TRBJ1-6 14 TRBV6-6 CASSYRDYNSPLHF TGTGCCAGCAGTTACCGGGACTATAATTCACCCCTCCACTTT
TRBD1 . TRBJ1-5 15 TRBV6-5 CASSPRTGSSQPQHF TGTGCCAGCAGTCCAAGGACAGGGTCGAGTCAGCCCCAGCATTTT
. . TRBJ1-6 14 TRBV3-1/TRBV3-2 CASSPDRRNSPLHF TGTGCCAGCAGTCCCGACAGGCGCAATTCACCCCTCCACTTT
TRBD1 . TRBJ2-5 14 TRBV5-6 CASSLGDRQETQYF TGTGCCAGCAGCTTGGGGGACAGGCAAGAGACCCAGTACTTC